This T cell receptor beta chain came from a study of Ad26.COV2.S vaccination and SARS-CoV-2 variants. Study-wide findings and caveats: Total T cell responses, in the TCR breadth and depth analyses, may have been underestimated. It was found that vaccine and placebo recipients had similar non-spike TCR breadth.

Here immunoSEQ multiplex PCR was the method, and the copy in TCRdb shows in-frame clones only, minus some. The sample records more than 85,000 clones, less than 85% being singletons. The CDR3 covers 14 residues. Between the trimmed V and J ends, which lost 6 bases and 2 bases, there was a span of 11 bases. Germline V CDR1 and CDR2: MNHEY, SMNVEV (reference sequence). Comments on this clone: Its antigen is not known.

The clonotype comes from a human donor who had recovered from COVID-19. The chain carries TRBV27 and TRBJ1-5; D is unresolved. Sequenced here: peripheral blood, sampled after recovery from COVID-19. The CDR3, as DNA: TGTGCCAGCAGCCCGGGGTGGGGCAATCAGCCCCAGCATTTT. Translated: CASSPGWGNQPQHF.